Listed below are T cell receptor beta chains from one sample, sequenced in a study of T cell responses to AZD1222 COVID-19 vaccine. Repertoires were generated with immunoSEQ multiplex PCR, while TCRdb's copy carries only in-frame clones and drops some. The sample shows under 200,000 clones, roughly 90% of them seen only once. Sequencing used peripheral blood, obtained on day 0 of AZD1222 vaccination. The receptors were sampled from an adult in good health. Both conserved end residues are part of each CDR3. D genes are given only for firm matches. Size is omitted from some rows. Given values are once, few, many or a class for expanded clones.

V gene	J gene	D gene	clone size	CDR3 DNA	CDR3 protein
TRBV6-5	TRBJ1-1	.	once	TGTGCCAGCAGTTCACAGGGATACACTGAAGCTTTCTTT	CASSSQGYTEAFF
TRBV5-4	TRBJ2-7	TRBD2	.	TGTGCCAGCAGCTTGGTCCTAATTGGGACTAGCGGCGAGCAGTACTTC	CASSLVLIGTSGEQYF
TRBV30	TRBJ2-7	TRBD1	.	TGTGCCTGGAGCCGGGACAGGGGGCGTATTCCCTACTTC	CAWSRDRGRIPYF
TRBV12-5	TRBJ2-1	TRBD2	.	TGTGCTAGTGGGGGACTAGCTCATGAGCAGTTCTTC	CASGGLAHEQFF
TRBV5-6	TRBJ1-5	.	.	TGTGCCAGCAGCTTGGGACAGATCCTTCAGCCCCAGCATTTT	CASSLGQILQPQHF
TRBV11-2	TRBJ1-1	.	.	TGTGCCAGCAGTAGAAGGTCGCACGAGGAGGGTCGGTTTCATACTGAAGCTTTCTTT	CASSRRSHEEGRFHTEAFF
TRBV15	TRBJ2-5	.	few	TGTGCCACCAGCAGCGGGCCAGGGAGGGAGACCCAGTACTTC	CATSSGPGRETQYF
TRBV20-1	TRBJ1-5	.	.	TGCAGTGCTAGAGATACCTTAACCCAGCATTTT	CSARDTLTQHF
TRBV6-2/TRBV6-3	TRBJ2-1	.	.	TGTGCCAGCAGTTACAGTGTTAATGAGCAGTTCTTC	CASSYSVNEQFF
TRBV7-3	TRBJ2-2	TRBD1	.	TGTGCCAGCAGCTTGACAGGGGTGGTCACCGGGGAGCTGTTTTTT	CASSLTGVVTGELFF
TRBV28	TRBJ1-5	.	.	TGTGCCAGCAGCTTGTCAGGCAATCAGCCCCAGCATTTT	CASSLSGNQPQHF
TRBV20-1	TRBJ2-1	.	.	TGCAGTGCTGGGTCGTATGAGCAGTTCTTC	CSAGSYEQFF
TRBV29-1	TRBJ2-7	.	.	TGCAGCGTCACTCCGTGGGCCCTAGGCGAGCAGTACTTC	CSVTPWALGEQYF
TRBV19	TRBJ1-2	TRBD1	.	TGTGCCAGTAGTCCTCAGGGGGGGCCGAGCTACACCTTC	CASSPQGGPSYTF
TRBV19	TRBJ1-2	TRBD1	once	TGTGCCAGTAGCATATTGGGGACAGACTTTGACTATGGCTACACCTTC	CASSILGTDFDYGYTF
TRBV5-1	TRBJ1-6	TRBD1	.	TGCGCCAGCACAGGGGACAGAAATAATTCACCCCTCCACTTT	CASTGDRNNSPLHF
TRBV29-1	TRBJ2-7	.	.	TGCAGCGTTAACCGACAAGGTAGCGAGCAGTACTTC	CSVNRQGSEQYF
TRBV9	TRBJ2-6	.	.	TGTGCCAGCAGCCCTCTACCCAGGGTCCCTGGGGCCAACGTCCTGACTTTC	CASSPLPRVPGANVLTF
TRBV28	TRBJ1-1	.	.	TGTGCCAGCAGTTTATCTGGGAGGGCTGAAGCTTTCTTT	CASSLSGRAEAFF
TRBV27	TRBJ1-1	.	.	TGTGCCAGCAGTTTATCAAAGGGGACTGAAGCTTTCTTT	CASSLSKGTEAFF
TRBV27	TRBJ2-1	.	.	TGTGCCAGCAGTCTCTCCCGGGACGGAAGGAATGAGCAGTTCTTC	CASSLSRDGRNEQFF
TRBV5-1	TRBJ2-5	.	.	TGCGCCAGCAGCTGGGATCTCTTCCGGGAGACCCAGTACTTC	CASSWDLFRETQYF
TRBV24-1	TRBJ2-3	.	.	TGTGCCACCAGTGATTTGAGCAGGCCCACAGATACGCAGTATTTT	CATSDLSRPTDTQYF
TRBV6-2/TRBV6-3	TRBJ1-2	.	.	TGTGCCAGCAGTACGGTAGTAGGAGGCTACACCTTC	CASSTVVGGYTF
TRBV28	TRBJ2-1	TRBD1	.	TGTGCCAGCAGTTCCACAGGGGCGCGGCAGTTCTTC	CASSSTGARQFF
TRBV20-1	TRBJ2-5	.	.	TGCAGTGCTAGTGACGGGATTGAAAAGACCCAGTACTTC	CSASDGIEKTQYF
TRBV27	TRBJ1-2	TRBD1	.	TGTGCCAGCAGTTCCCGACAGGGGGCTGATGGCTACACCTTC	CASSSRQGADGYTF
TRBV2	TRBJ1-1	.	.	TGTGCCAGCAGTGCCTTCCTAGTTGAAGCTTTCTTT	CASSAFLVEAFF
TRBV5-1	TRBJ1-6	TRBD1	.	TGCGCCAGCAGCTCAGGGACAGATTCACCCCTCCACTTT	CASSSGTDSPLHF
TRBV11-2	TRBJ1-6	TRBD1	.	TGTGCCAGCAGGGGACAGGGGGATTCACCCCTCCACTTT	CASRGQGDSPLHF
TRBV9	TRBJ1-2	.	.	TGTGCCAGCAGCCTAACGGGGGGAGACTATGGCTACACCTTC	CASSLTGGDYGYTF
TRBV24-1	TRBJ1-4	TRBD1	.	TGTGCCACCAGTGATTCCGGGACAGGGAATGAAAAACTGTTTTTT	CATSDSGTGNEKLFF
TRBV9	TRBJ1-2	TRBD1	.	TGTGCCAGCAGCGTAGAACAGGGGGCCTATGGCTACACCTTC	CASSVEQGAYGYTF
TRBV30	TRBJ1-1	.	.	TGTGCCTGGAGTGTCTCAACCATCACTGAAGCTTTCTTT	CAWSVSTITEAFF
TRBV28	TRBJ1-2	TRBD1	.	TGTGCCAGCAGTCTGAACGACAGGGCGCCCTATGGCTACACCTTC	CASSLNDRAPYGYTF
TRBV6-2/TRBV6-3	TRBJ1-5	.	.	TGTGCCAGCAGCCTAGGGTGGAATCAGCCCCAGCATTTT	CASSLGWNQPQHF
TRBV7-2	TRBJ1-1	TRBD1	once	TGTGCCAGCAGCTTAGCGGGGGACAGAGCTATGAACACTGAAGCTTTCTTT	CASSLAGDRAMNTEAFF
TRBV5-1	TRBJ1-2	.	few	TGCGCCAGCAGACCCCCGACAGCTAACTATGGCTACACCTTC	CASRPPTANYGYTF
TRBV7-2	TRBJ2-1	TRBD2	.	TGTGCCAGCAGCTTAGGACTAGCGATCAATGAGCAGTTCTTC	CASSLGLAINEQFF
TRBV11-2	TRBJ1-2	TRBD1	.	TGTGCCAGCAGCTTAGGGGACACCGGGACAGGCTTACACCAGGGCTACACCTTC	CASSLGDTGTGLHQGYTF
TRBV19	TRBJ1-1	.	.	TGTGCCAGTAGAGAATATTTCGGTGGAGTGAACACTGAAGCTTTCTTT	CASREYFGGVNTEAFF
TRBV5-1	TRBJ1-1	TRBD1	.	TGCGCCAGCAGACAGGGGACAGGGGATACTGAAGCTTTCTTT	CASRQGTGDTEAFF
TRBV7-9	TRBJ1-6	.	.	TGTGCCAGCAGCCGGGCGGGGGATAATTCACCCCTCCACTTT	CASSRAGDNSPLHF
TRBV4-3	TRBJ1-1	.	.	TGCGCCAGCAGCCAAGCCTTCGGACAGAGCTATGAAGCTTTCTTT	CASSQAFGQSYEAFF
TRBV6-1	TRBJ1-2	.	.	TGTGCCAGCAGTGAGACAGATAAGTATGGCTACACCTTC	CASSETDKYGYTF
TRBV2	TRBJ1-1	TRBD1	.	TGTGCCAGCAGAGGGGGACAGGGGGTTACTGAAGCTTTCTTT	CASRGGQGVTEAFF
TRBV2	TRBJ1-2	.	.	TGTGCCAGAGGGGCCGGGTCTCGCTATGGCTACACCTTC	CARGAGSRYGYTF
TRBV7-2	TRBJ1-2	.	.	TGTGCCAGCAGGGGACGGTCCCTTAGCTATGGCTACACCTTC	CASRGRSLSYGYTF
TRBV4-2	TRBJ1-3	.	few	TGTGCCAGCAGCCCCCAGACAGACTCTGGAAACACCATATATTTT	CASSPQTDSGNTIYF
TRBV21-1	TRBJ2-4	.	.	TGTGCCAGCAGCGGTTTCATCGGGGTGGTGTACTTC	CASSGFIGVVYF